The present entry profiles one TCR beta chain with its context. Its antigen is currently not known. Base qualities are not at hand, and no much larger clone is one base apart. The sequencer listed for this sample is Illumina HiSeq 2500. Quantitative 5'-RACE with molecular barcodes was the method used to prepare the TCR beta libraries. The original pipeline was this. A new computational method based on a probabilistic model of VDJ rearrangement was used to identify disease-linked TCR variants. TCRdb took the public reads, trimmed them with fastp at Q25, ran MiXCR for clone calling and kept in-frame beta chains. For every CDR3 protein sequence, its rows merge into one entry that carries the most common genes and DNA. In this record, the V and J calls reflect TCRdb's handling and not the investigators' own analysis. The sample has some 200,000 distinct CDR3 sequences on record, 13% of them singletons. The ten biggest clones cover 15% to 20% of the sample.

The germline V gene (reference sequence) sets CDR1 to PRHDT and CDR2 to FYEKMQ. V drops 6 bases and J drops 1 base, leaving 25 bases in between. The CDR3 runs 18 amino acids, cysteine and phenylalanine included. Solely the CDR3 DNA is kept, with 54 bases framed from the first base. The data derive from a study of CD8 T cells in ankylosing spondylitis (dated by TCRdb to between 2016 and 2019). In the study overall: T cell receptor beta repertoires were profiled in healthy donors and ankylosing spondylitis patients so that disease-linked TCR variants could be found. The full study cohort comprised 25 ankylosing spondylitis patients and 85 to 120 healthy donors. Peripheral blood was sampled, and synovial fluid was additionally collected from ankylosing spondylitis patients. Paper-wide results and their limitations: The disease-linked clones showed a CD8+ phenotype and occurred at relatively low frequencies in peripheral blood. A TCR beta motif made up of eight highly homologous amino acid variants appeared to be characteristic of blood from ankylosing spondylitis patients. Some TCR beta motif variants had previously been reported in synovial fluid and blood of reactive arthritis patients, which suggested common disease-initiation mechanisms. According to the report, matched synovial fluid samples from ankylosing spondylitis patients were significantly enriched for the disease-linked clones.

Sequenced input: blood, either unsorted or a sorted T cell fraction (not recorded which). The chain links TRBV13 with TRBJ2-7, and perhaps TRBD1 as D gene, on 5 matching bases. The sequence was collected from a male donor with ankylosing spondylitis or in good health (not recorded which). The CDR3 region reads CASSRGTVLLGPSYEQYF. The nucleotide sequence reads TGTGCCAGCAGTCGTGGAACAGTACTCTTGGGGCCGTCCTACGAGCAGTACTTC. Here the CDR3 is joined to the reference TRBV13 and TRBJ2-7 genes, and the full variable domain is: AAGVIQSPRHLIKEKRETATLKCYPIPRHDTVYWYQQGPGQDPQFLISFYEKMQSDKGSIPDRFSAQQFSDYHSELNMSSLELGDSALYFCASSRGTVLLGPSYEQYFGPGTRLTVT.